This T cell receptor (beta chain) derives from a study of radiotherapy plus CTLA-4 blockade in lung cancer. Study in general: In less than 20% of patients, objective responses were seen; roughly 30% had disease control. Study-wide points: Best predicting response, reportedly, were early blood T cell clone dynamics, with interferon-beta.

Focal radiation plus CTLA-4 blockade with ipilimumab was given to patients with chemo-refractory metastatic non-small-cell lung cancer. This clone was detected a few times. The antigen is not known. The germline gives CDR1 SGDLS, CDR2 YYNGEE. The CDR3 has 16 amino acids. The V end lost 0 bases, the J end lost 4 bases, and 14 bases lay between the germline ends. Sequencing used immunoSEQ multiplex PCR; TCRdb keeps in-frame clones, though not all of them. The table lists approximately 52,000 clones, 75% to 80% of them singletons. This receptor was identified in a human donor with non-small cell lung cancer whose response to radiotherapy plus ipilimumab could not be evaluated. Material: peripheral blood, obtained from a patient treated with radiotherapy plus ipilimumab. This chain joins TRBV9 and TRBJ2-1; D remains unclear. The CDR3 bases are TGTGCCAGCAGCGTAGTTGGAGCAGCTAGATACAATGAGCAGTTCTTC. Its translation is CASSVVGAARYNEQFF. Drawing the rest from reference TRBV9 and TRBJ2-1, the complete variable domain is DSGVTQTPKHLITATGQRVTLRCSPRSGDLSVYWYQQSLDQGLQFLIQYYNGEERAKGNILERFSAQQFPDLHSELNLSSLELGDSALYFCASSVVGAARYNEQFFGPGTRLTVL.